Listed below are T cell receptor beta chains from one sample, sequenced in a study of blood T cell repertoires in COVID-19. The table came from immunoSEQ multiplex PCR; TCRdb's copy has only in-frame clones and leaves some out. The table shows a few hundred thousand clones, with roughly 85% occurring only once. What was sequenced was PBMCs or T cells enriched from blood (not recorded which). All receptors come from a woman in her twenties or thirties who had recovered from COVID-19. CDR3s include the opening cysteine and the closing phenylalanine or tryptophan. The order of the fields is CDR3 protein, J gene, V gene.

CASSFGTSVGGSYEQYF,TRBJ2-7,TRBV7-2
CASSQSGTGLYEAFF,TRBJ1-1,TRBV4-1
CASSVTGGRQPQHF,TRBJ1-5,TRBV3-1/TRBV3-2
CASSVGVVTSGNSPLHF,TRBJ1-6,TRBV9
CASSPRQGRGYTF,TRBJ1-2,TRBV3-1/TRBV3-2
CASSLGQRSSYEQYF,TRBJ2-7,TRBV5-4
CASSEYPGVGDSPLHF,TRBJ1-6,TRBV5-5
CASREGGNYGYTF,TRBJ1-2,TRBV28
CASSDPGLPLHF,TRBJ1-6,TRBV6-1
CASSFDRGNSPLHF,TRBJ1-6,TRBV19
CASSPNRGGTEAFF,TRBJ1-1,TRBV7-3
CSARDRGNYTF,TRBJ1-2,TRBV20-1
CATSGEQGATNEKLFF,TRBJ1-4,TRBV15
CASSPPGREAFF,TRBJ1-1,TRBV13
CASSLWGTGYEQYF,TRBJ2-7,TRBV27
CASRLGGTEAFF,TRBJ1-1,TRBV12-3/TRBV12-4
CASSEGGTKVGGYGYTF,TRBJ1-2,TRBV7-2
CASSGPGSARRTDTQYF,TRBJ2-3,TRBV6-1
CASSLSGSQPQHF,TRBJ1-5,TRBV7-9
CASSEEQGQVEKLFF,TRBJ1-4,TRBV5-5
CASSRGGDDQPQHF,TRBJ1-5,TRBV6-5
CASSPGPGRGPSGNTIYF,TRBJ1-3,TRBV27
CASSQDRDIDTDTQYF,TRBJ2-3,TRBV4-2
CAISESRGGANSPLHF,TRBJ1-6,TRBV10-3
CASSYDWGVGTEAFF,TRBJ1-1,TRBV6-5
CASSAATDEQFF,TRBJ2-1,TRBV5-1
CASSPLFGSGNTIYF,TRBJ1-3,TRBV11-2
CASSLGTANYGYTF,TRBJ1-2,TRBV28